The present TCR beta chain was sequenced within a study of PD-L1 blockade in urothelial cancer (dated by TCRdb to 2016 to 2017). For the study in its entirety: All patients started therapy around 2014 and received atezolizumab 1,200 mg intravenously every 3 weeks. About 85% of the roughly 29 patients were males with bladder-origin urothelial cancer, and about 65% of the 29 reported a prior smoking history. An ECOG performance status of 0 or 1 was recorded for the patients, and 0 to 3 prior chemotherapy regimens had been received by the patients. Blood samples were analyzed at 3 weeks after treatment start (second dose) and at 6 weeks after treatment start. Blood samples gave a median of about 130,000 T cells and roughly 83,000 unique TCRs, with a median clonality of approximately 0.08. The study, an exploratory multi-omic analysis, examined somatic, immune and clinical correlates of response to PD-L1 blockade with atezolizumab in urothelial cancer. TCR sequencing covered pretreatment tumor samples and matched, serially collected peripheral blood taken before and after atezolizumab treatment. Progression-free survival longer than 6 months counted as durable clinical benefit, and TCR features were additionally tested against both progression-free and overall survival. Whole exome sequencing and RNA sequencing of pretreatment tumors were performed alongside TCR sequencing in the same patients. Durable clinical benefit was achieved by nine patients but not by the remaining 20. Some 30 patients had pretreatment blood TCR-seq, about 25 had at least one posttreatment blood collection, and about 25 had tumor TCR-seq. What the study reported, not specific to this receptor: Small sample size (n of about 29) and many exploratory analyses mean the results are intended to be hypothesis-generating. Improved progression-free and overall survival was found to be associated with pretreatment peripheral blood TCR clonality below the median. At 3 weeks after the start of treatment, tumor-associated TCR clones in peripheral blood had expanded more in patients with durable benefit (n ≈ 20, p = 0.022).

Remarks on this clone: It has no known antigen specificity. Within one base of it there is no much larger clone, and no base qualities were kept.

The cohort comprised fewer than 35 patients with locally advanced or metastatic urothelial carcinoma treated at Memorial Sloan Kettering on a trial protocol. Peripheral blood mononuclear cells were collected from each patient pretreatment and during treatment, giving between 1 and 8 total time points per patient. The Qiagen DNeasy Blood extraction kit was used to purify genomic DNA from total PBMCs and tumor samples. PBMCs were collected pretreatment and during treatment, and were isolated and stored as previously described. Synthetic TCR analog templates were spiked into each PCR to estimate absolute template abundance from read counts. The immunoSEQ assay was used to amplify TCRbeta CDR3 regions from genomic DNA with bias-controlled V and J gene primers. Sequencing of rearranged TCRbeta segments was done at approximately 20X coverage. Processing in the source paper ran as follows. Sequencing errors were corrected by clustering, and CDR3s were annotated against IMGT so that V, D and J genes could be assigned. Out-of-frame and stop-codon sequences were excluded, and only productive TCRbeta rearrangements were used in downstream analyses. To compute clonality, Shannon entropy was normalized by the log of the number of unique productive sequences and then subtracted from one. Clones differing between time points or between blood and tumor were identified by Fisher's exact test with Benjamini-Hochberg correction at adjusted p below 0.01. This is the immuneACCESS table as TCRdb keeps it, with only in-frame sequences that have V and J called. A part of the clones is gone; compared with another copy, unresolved V genes explain less than half, and the rest is unexplained. Clone size and V and J calls were adopted from that table, with D and trimming inferred from the DNA. This sample is represented by under 90,000 clones; 85% to 95% of them were singletons. The leading ten clones occupy approximately 10% of the sample.

Trimming costs V 3 bases and J 2 bases, and their ends lie 13 bases apart. From the cysteine through the phenylalanine, the CDR3 covers 15 amino acids. Only the CDR3 DNA stays, 45 bases, in frame from base 1. For CDR1 and CDR2, the germline V gene (reference sequence) lists SGHKS and YYEKEE. Rearrangement joined TRBV5-5 to TRBJ2-3; no D segment can be confidently identified. This TCR was sampled from a man aged 55 to 70 with urothelial cancer. The specimen was PBMCs, collected around atezolizumab (anti-PD-L1) treatment. The CDR3 here reads CASSSRPYSTDTQYF. In nucleotides, the sequence is TGTGCCAGCAGCTCTCGTCCCTACTCCACAGATACGCAGTATTTT.